These 18 T cell receptor beta chains came from one sample sequenced in a study of blood T cell repertoires in COVID-19. TCRdb's table, derived via immunoSEQ multiplex PCR, lists solely in-frame clones and lacks some. The sample comprises around 300,000 clones, 88% of which are singletons, and approximately 3% rests with the top ten. The sample comprised PBMCs or T cells enriched from blood (not recorded which). All receptors derive from a woman aged 50 to 65 who had recovered from COVID-19.

The chain combines TRBV6-5 with TRBJ1-2; tentatively, D is TRBD1 (5 bases). Trimming removed 4 bases at V and 1 base at J, with 16 bases between. Germline V gene sequence: CDR1 MNHEY, CDR2 SVGAGI. The CDR3 loop spans 16 amino acids. CDR3 sequence (DNA): TGTGCCAGCAGTTTCGACAGCCGGATAGTTAACTATGGCTACACCTTC. Translating it yields CASSFDSRIVNYGYTF.

This rearrangement joins TRBV29-1 to TRBJ1-1; D gene uncertain. Between the trimmed V and J ends, which lost 4 bases and 0 bases, there was a span of 9 bases. From germline, CDR1 is SQVTM and CDR2 ANQGSEA. The CDR3 consists of 13 residues. The CDR3 DNA reads TGCAGCGTTGTTTTGAGCATGAACACTGAAGCTTTCTTT. Protein: CSVVLSMNTEAFF.

The count of this clone is one. The chain recombines TRBV4-3 with TRBJ2-2; possibly TRBD1 for D (5 bases). Germline V lookup: CDR1 LGHNA, CDR2 YSLEER. Trimming stripped 5 bases from V and 4 bases from J, with 14 bases between. CDR3 length: 15 amino acids. CDR3 amino acids: CASSVSAGPTGELFF. In DNA, the CDR3 is TGCGCCAGCAGCGTCTCGGCAGGGCCCACCGGGGAGCTGTTTTTT.

CDR3 nucleotide sequence: TGTGCCAGCAGTTTATTACTAGCGGGAGCTCCGGGCTATGAGCAGTTCTTC. The encoded protein is CASSLLLAGAPGYEQFF. The V and J genes are TRBV27 and TRBJ2-1; TRBD2 matches 11 bases. The CDR3 consists of 17 residues. Germline trimming cut 1 base from V and 8 bases from J; bases unmatched to any gene: 10. Germline loops: CDR1 MNHEY, CDR2 SMNVEV (reference sequence).

The rearrangement joins TRBV27 to TRBJ2-3, with 10 positions matching TRBD1. This CDR3 is 16 amino acids long. Germline values: CDR1 MNHEY, CDR2 SMNVEV (reference sequence). V lost 8 bases, J lost 1 base, and 9 bases stayed unmatched. The DNA of the CDR3 is TGTGCCAGCGCTAGGACAGGGGGAAGCGGCACAGATACGCAGTATTTT. As protein: CASARTGGSGTDTQYF.

This chain connects TRBV9 to TRBJ2-1, with 7 bases lining up with TRBD1. Germline lookup yields CDR1 SGDLS and CDR2 YYNGEE. The CDR3 is 15 amino acids. The trim removed 3 bases at V and 5 bases at J, leaving 8 bases unmatched. The CDR3 sequence: CASSARDSGNNEQFF. Here the CDR3 DNA reads TGTGCCAGCAGCGCTCGGGACAGCGGAAACAATGAGCAGTTCTTC.

The chain recombines TRBV11-1 with TRBJ2-1; TRBD1 agrees at 9 bases. This CDR3 has 13 residues. CDR1 and CDR2 (germline): SGHAT, FQDESV (reference sequence). After removal of 5 bases from V and 8 bases from J, the junction contained 4 bases not matched to a gene. CDR3 region: CASSKDRGDEQFF. The DNA of the CDR3 is TGTGCCAGCAGCAAGGACAGGGGCGATGAGCAGTTCTTC.

This chain joins TRBV3-1 (or the pseudogene TRBV3-2) and TRBJ2-1; TRBD2 matches at 13 bases. The CDR3 is 15 amino acids. V gave up 1 base and J gave up 8 bases; unmatched junction bases: 2. Germline V gene sequence: CDR1 LGHDT, CDR2 YNNKEL (reference sequence). The CDR3 DNA reads TGTGCCAGCAGCCAAGGGACTAGCGGGAGATATGAGCAGTTCTTC. Its protein is CASSQGTSGRYEQFF.

This sequence joins TRBV4-2 and TRBJ1-1; 12 bases are shared with TRBD1. CDR1 LGHNA and CDR2 YNFKEQ come from the germline V gene. Trimming cost V 6 bases and J 5 bases; bases outside gene matches: 7. This CDR3 spans 15 amino acids. CDR3 sequence reads: CASSGTGGETTEAFF. DNA of the CDR3: TGTGCCAGCAGTGGGACAGGGGGCGAGACGACTGAAGCTTTCTTT.

The chain employs TRBV2 and TRBJ1-5, with D perhaps TRBD1 (6 bases). V was shortened by 7 bases and J by 4 bases, with 20 bases between the two germline ends. Germline lookup yields CDR1 SNHLY and CDR2 FYNNEI. This CDR3 is built from 16 residues. DNA of the CDR3: TGTGCCAGCAAACGGACAGAAGCTCCGGAGAATCAGCCCCAGCATTTT. Translating it yields CASKRTEAPENQPQHF.

This clone appeared a few times. The rearrangement links TRBV10-3 to TRBJ2-7, with 14 bases that match TRBD2. The germline gives CDR1 ENHRY, CDR2 SYGVKD. The CDR3 has 18 amino acids. V was clipped by 3 bases and J by 2 bases; unmatched bases: 9. CDR3 protein: CAISDSPGTSGSPYEQYF. The CDR3 bases are TGTGCCATCAGTGATTCCCCCGGGACTAGCGGGAGTCCCTACGAGCAGTACTTC.

The chain links TRBV7-2 to TRBJ1-1; possible D gene TRBD1, 6 bases. This CDR3 has 13 residues. The V end was cut by 5 bases, the J end by 1 base, with 8 bases between. In germline, CDR1 is SGHTA, CDR2 FQGNSA. CDR3 region: CASSRDKNTEAFF. CDR3 coding DNA: TGTGCCAGCAGCAGGGACAAGAACACTGAAGCTTTCTTT.

This sequence joins TRBV27 and TRBJ2-7, with 8 bases that match TRBD1. CDR1 and CDR2 from the germline V gene are MNHEY and SMNVEV (reference sequence). J gave up 0 bases and V 3 bases, and 13 bases lay outside the gene matches. The CDR3 spans 18 residues. The CDR3 spells CASSFRMETGATSYEQYF. DNA for the CDR3: TGTGCCAGCAGTTTCCGGATGGAGACAGGGGCTACCTCCTACGAGCAGTACTTC.

This sequence joins TRBV6-1 and TRBJ2-1, with 8 bases aligning to TRBD2. Germline values: CDR1 MNHNS, CDR2 SASEGT. The CDR3 consists of 17 residues. Trimming at V came to 3 bases and at J to 4 bases, leaving 11 bases not matched to a gene. The chain's CDR3 is CASSDAGGKSGYNEQFF. DNA for the CDR3: TGTGCCAGCAGTGATGCGGGGGGAAAAAGCGGTTACAATGAGCAGTTCTTC.

The gene calls are TRBV7-2 and TRBJ2-2; tentative D call: TRBD1 (6 bases). Germline V CDR1 and CDR2: SGHTA, FQGNSA. The V end lost 9 bases, the J end lost 6 bases, and 29 bases lay between the germline ends. The CDR3 loop spans 18 amino acids. CDR3 sequence reads: CASKLTQGYYDSAGELFF. The CDR3 DNA reads as TGTGCCAGTAAACTGACCCAGGGGTATTATGATTCGGCCGGGGAGCTGTTTTTT.

The chain employs TRBV20-1 and TRBJ2-1; TRBD2 agrees at 9 bases. Germline CDR1 is DFQATT and CDR2 is SNEGSKA (reference sequence). V lost 3 bases and J lost 4; bases outside the gene matches: 7. The CDR3 consists of 15 residues. As DNA, the CDR3 is TGCAGTGCTAGTCATGCGGGAGGGCCTTACAATGAGCAGTTCTTC. This encodes CSASHAGGPYNEQFF.

The chain carries TRBV11-1 and TRBJ1-1; D is ambiguous. V was pared by 5 bases and J by 0 bases, with 7 bases between. Germline values: CDR1 SGHAT, CDR2 FQDESV (reference sequence). This CDR3 is built from 13 residues. CDR3 sequence (DNA): TGTGCCAGCAGCAAGACACTGAACACTGAAGCTTTCTTT. It is translated as CASSKTLNTEAFF. The variable domain in full, with the rest retrieved from reference TRBV11-1 and TRBJ1-1, is EAEVAQSPRYKITEKSQAVAFWCDPISGHATLYWYRQILGQGPELLVQFQDESVVDDSQLPKDRFSAERLKGVDSTLKIQPAELGDSAMYLCASSKTLNTEAFFGQGTRLTVV.

In this sample, this clone turned up once. V and J are TRBV28 and TRBJ2-3; D is perhaps TRBD2 (6 bases). Germline loops: CDR1 MDHEN, CDR2 SYDVKM. CDR3 length: 21 amino acids. V dropped 1 base and J dropped 0 bases, with 26 bases sitting between them. The CDR3 DNA follows: TGTGCCAGCAGTTTATTTTGGGGTGGTCCCGGGACTTCTACTAGCACAGATACGCAGTATTTT. It codes for CASSLFWGGPGTSTSTDTQYF.